This TCR beta chain was documented in a study of blood T cells in healthy people across ages. At the level of the study: T cells yielded about one barcoded beta molecule per two cells through template switching. Whole-study results and caveats: The percentage of naive T cells correlated strongly with TCR beta diversity. Estimates of diversity drawn from one million T cells were considered underestimates.

J gave up 2 bases and V 4 bases, and 15 bases lay outside the gene matches. The length of the CDR3 is 20 residues. Germline values: CDR1 LGHNA, CDR2 YSLEER. Combining a sample-barcoded 5' primer with a J-beta primer mix, a second PCR ran for about 7 to 11 cycles. Unique molecular identifiers of 12 random nucleotides labeled each cDNA. Each CDR3 protein gets one entry after TCRdb re-called the 5' RACE reads with MiXCR. The sample has roughly 800,000 distinct CDR3 sequences, nearly 60% seen once. This clonotype was observed a few times. Its antigen remains unidentified. The receptor comes from a man aged 25-40 years in good health. The source material was blood. The chain recombines TRBV4-3 with TRBJ2-1; 12 positions agree with TRBD2. The CDR3 coding sequence is TGCGCCAGCAGCCGGGTGGGTACTAGCGGGAGGTCCCCCCCCTACAATGAGCAGTTCTTC. Protein sequence: CASSRVGTSGRSPPYNEQFF.